This T cell receptor beta chain is drawn from a study of shared clonotypes between healthy human individuals. Study findings and constraints: What limited the represented genetic and exposure-history diversity was the small number of donors.

About this clone: Its antigen is not identified.

The V and J ends lost 0 bases and 3 bases respectively, with 8 bases between them. The germline V gene has CDR1 MNHEY and CDR2 SVGAGI. The CDR3 is 14 amino acids. Measured with immunoSEQ multiplex PCR; TCRdb has only the in-frame clones, and not every one. The sample shows some 2,000,000 clones, 85% to 95% of them seen only once. The sequencing sample was made of naive CD4+ T cells sorted from blood. Sample subset: CD45RA+ positively selected. This chain joins TRBV6-5 and TRBJ1-1; D is unresolved. The TCR comes from a man aged 18 to 29 in good health. The CDR3 spells CASSYSPLDTEAFF. CDR3 sequence (DNA): TGTGCCAGCAGTTACTCCCCCCTCGACACTGAAGCTTTCTTT.